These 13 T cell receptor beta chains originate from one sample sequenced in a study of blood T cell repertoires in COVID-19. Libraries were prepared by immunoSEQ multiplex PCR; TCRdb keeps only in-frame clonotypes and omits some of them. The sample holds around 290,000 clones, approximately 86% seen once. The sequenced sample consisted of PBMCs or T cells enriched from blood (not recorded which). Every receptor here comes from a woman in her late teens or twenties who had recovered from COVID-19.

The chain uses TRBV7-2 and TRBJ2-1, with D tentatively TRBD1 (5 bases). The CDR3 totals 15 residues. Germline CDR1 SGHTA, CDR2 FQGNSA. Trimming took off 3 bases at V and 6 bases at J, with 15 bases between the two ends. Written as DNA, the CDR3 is TGTGCCAGCAGCTTGGATCAGGGTAATGTCAATGAGCAGTTCTTC. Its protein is CASSLDQGNVNEQFF.

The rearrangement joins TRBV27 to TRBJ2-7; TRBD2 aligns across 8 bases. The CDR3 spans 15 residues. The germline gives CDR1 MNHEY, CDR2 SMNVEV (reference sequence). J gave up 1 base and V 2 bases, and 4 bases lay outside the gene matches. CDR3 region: CASSLTPSGSYEQYF. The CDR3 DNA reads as TGTGCCAGCAGTTTAACGCCTAGCGGGTCCTACGAGCAGTACTTC.

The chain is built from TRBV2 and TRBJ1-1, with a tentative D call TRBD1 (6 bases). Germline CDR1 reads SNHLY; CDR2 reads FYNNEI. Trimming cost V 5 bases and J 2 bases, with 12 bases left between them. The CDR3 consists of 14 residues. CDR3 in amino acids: CASSLGQLNTEAFF. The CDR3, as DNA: TGTGCCAGCAGTCTCGGACAGCTTAACACTGAAGCTTTCTTT.

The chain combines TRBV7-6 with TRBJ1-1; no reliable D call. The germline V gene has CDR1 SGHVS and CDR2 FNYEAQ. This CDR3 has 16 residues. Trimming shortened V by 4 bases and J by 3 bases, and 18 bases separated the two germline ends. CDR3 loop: CASSSSLGRRHTEAFF. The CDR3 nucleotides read TGTGCCAGCAGCTCGTCTTTGGGCCGCCGGCACACTGAAGCTTTCTTT.

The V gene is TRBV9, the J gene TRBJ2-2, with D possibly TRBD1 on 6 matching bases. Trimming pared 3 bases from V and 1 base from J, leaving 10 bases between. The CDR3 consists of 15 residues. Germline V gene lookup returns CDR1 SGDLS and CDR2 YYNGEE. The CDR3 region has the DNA TGTGCCAGCAGCGCCGAGGGACAGAACACCGGGGAGCTGTTTTTT. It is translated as CASSAEGQNTGELFF.

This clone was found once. This CDR3 reads CASSLSPTSLQFF. For the CDR3, the DNA is TGTGCCAGCAGCTTAAGCCCGACATCTCTTCAATTCTTC. The chain uses TRBV7-7 and TRBJ2-1, with D uncertain. The CDR3 contains 13 residues. Germline V gene data show CDR1 as SSHAT and CDR2 as FNYEAQ (reference sequence). V lost 2 bases to trimming and J lost 16 bases, with 18 bases between them.

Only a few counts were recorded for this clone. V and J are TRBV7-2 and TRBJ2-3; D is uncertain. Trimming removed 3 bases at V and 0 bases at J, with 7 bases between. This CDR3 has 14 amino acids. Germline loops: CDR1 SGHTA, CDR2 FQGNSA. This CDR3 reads CASSFGPSTDTQYF. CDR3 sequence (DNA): TGTGCCAGCAGCTTTGGGCCAAGCACAGATACGCAGTATTTT.

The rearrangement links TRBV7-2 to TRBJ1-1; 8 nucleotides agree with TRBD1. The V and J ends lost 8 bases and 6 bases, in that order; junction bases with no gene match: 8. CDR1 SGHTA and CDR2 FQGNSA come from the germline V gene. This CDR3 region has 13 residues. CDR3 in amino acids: CASRGQGTSEAFF. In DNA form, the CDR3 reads TGTGCCAGCCGCGGACAGGGTACATCTGAAGCTTTCTTT.

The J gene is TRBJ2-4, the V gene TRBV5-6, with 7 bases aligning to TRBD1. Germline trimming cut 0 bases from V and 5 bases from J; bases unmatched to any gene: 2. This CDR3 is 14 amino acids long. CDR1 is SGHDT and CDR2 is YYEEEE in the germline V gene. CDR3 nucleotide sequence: TGTGCCAGCAGCTTGGATGGGACAGAAAACATTCAGTACTTC. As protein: CASSLDGTENIQYF.

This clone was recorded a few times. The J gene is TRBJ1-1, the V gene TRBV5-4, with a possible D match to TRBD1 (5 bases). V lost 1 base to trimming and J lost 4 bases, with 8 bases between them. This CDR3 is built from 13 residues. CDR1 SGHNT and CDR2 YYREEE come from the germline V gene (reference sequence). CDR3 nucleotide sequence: TGTGCCAGCAGCTTGTGGGGGGGCACTGAAGCTTTCTTT. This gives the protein CASSLWGGTEAFF.

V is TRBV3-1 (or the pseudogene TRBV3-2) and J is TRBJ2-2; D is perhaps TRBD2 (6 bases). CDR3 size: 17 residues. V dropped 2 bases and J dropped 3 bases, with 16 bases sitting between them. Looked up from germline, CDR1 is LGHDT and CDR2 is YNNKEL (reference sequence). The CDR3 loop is CASSQLVWERDTGELFF. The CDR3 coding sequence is TGTGCCAGCAGCCAATTAGTCTGGGAGCGGGACACCGGGGAGCTGTTTTTT.

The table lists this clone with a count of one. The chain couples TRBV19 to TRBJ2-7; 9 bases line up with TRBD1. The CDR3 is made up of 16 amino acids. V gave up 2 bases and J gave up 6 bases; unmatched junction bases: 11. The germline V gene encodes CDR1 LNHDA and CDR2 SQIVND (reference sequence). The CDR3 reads CASSISKPGQGSEQYF. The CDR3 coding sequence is TGTGCCAGTAGTATAAGTAAACCGGGACAGGGCTCCGAGCAGTACTTC.

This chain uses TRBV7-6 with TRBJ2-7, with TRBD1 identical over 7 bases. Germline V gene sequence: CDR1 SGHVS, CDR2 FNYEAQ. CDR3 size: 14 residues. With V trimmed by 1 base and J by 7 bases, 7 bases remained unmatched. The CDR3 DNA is TGTGCCAGCAGCTTAGGGGACAGTGTGCTGGAGCAGTACTTC. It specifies CASSLGDSVLEQYF. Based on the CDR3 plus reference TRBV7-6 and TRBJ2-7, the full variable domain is GAGVSQSPRYKVTKRGQDVALRCDPISGHVSLYWYRQALGQGPEFLTYFNYEAQQDKSGLPNDRFSAERPEGSISTLTIQRTEQRDSAMYRCASSLGDSVLEQYFGPGTRLTVT.